This T cell receptor beta chain came from a study of PD-1 blockade in classical Hodgkin lymphoma. Relapse after autologous stem cell transplantation occurred in every patient, and brentuximab vedotin exposure varied. This table comes from immunoSEQ multiplex PCR, and its TCRdb copy is limited to in-frame clones, with some not included. The repertoire holds more than 60,000 clones, about 88% seen once, with around 8.9% in the top ten. CDR3 length: 14 residues. The V end was cut by 4 bases, the J end by 0 bases, with 7 bases between. In germline, CDR1 is SGHNT, CDR2 YYREEE (reference sequence). Specimen: peripheral blood mononuclear cells (PBMCs), collected at baseline. This receptor was taken from a human donor with classical Hodgkin lymphoma. This chain uses TRBV5-4 with TRBJ2-2, with D perhaps matching TRBD1 or TRBD2 (5 bases each). The DNA for the CDR3 is TGTGCCAGCAGCAGGGACGCGAACACCGGGGAGCTGTTTTTT. Its protein is CASSRDANTGELFF.